The entry below describes one T cell receptor beta chain. There are 19 residues in the CDR3. This record comes from a study of technical replicates of blood from several donors. Assay used: immunoSEQ multiplex PCR; TCRdb lists only in-frame clones, some missing. The sample has 65,000 to 95,000 clones; 95% to 98% are singletons. Sequences were obtained from T cells isolated from PBMCs. The V and J genes are TRBV21-1 and TRBJ1-3; the DNA was not compared with TRBD1, the D call given in the table. TRBV21-1 is labeled a pseudogene. The sequence came from a human donor in good health. The CDR3 spells CASSNPIKDSLSSGNTIYF. The CDR3 DNA sequence: TGTGCCAGCAGCAATCCCATTAAAGACAGCCTCAGCTCTGGAAACACCATATATTTT.